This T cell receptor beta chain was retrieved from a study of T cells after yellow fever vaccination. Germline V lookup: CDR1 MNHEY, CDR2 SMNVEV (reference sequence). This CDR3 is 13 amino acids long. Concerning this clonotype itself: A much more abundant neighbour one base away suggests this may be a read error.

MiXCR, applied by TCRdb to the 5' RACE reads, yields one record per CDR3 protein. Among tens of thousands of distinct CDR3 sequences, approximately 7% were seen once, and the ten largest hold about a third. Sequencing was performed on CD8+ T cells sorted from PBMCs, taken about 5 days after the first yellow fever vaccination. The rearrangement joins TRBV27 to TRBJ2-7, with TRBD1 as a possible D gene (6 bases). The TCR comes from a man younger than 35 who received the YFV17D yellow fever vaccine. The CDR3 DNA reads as TGTGCCAGCAGTCCCACAGGGTCCCACGAGCACTACTTC. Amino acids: CASSPTGSHEHYF.